This is a list of T cell receptor beta chains from one sample in a study of breast tumors, draining lymph nodes, adjacent tissues. One entry per CDR3 protein results from TCRdb running MiXCR on the multiplex PCR reads. The table records 20,000 or so distinct CDR3 sequences, about 30% of them present only once. The sequenced sample was breast tumor tissue. Receptor source: a female donor with breast cancer. Some clones in this sample may be carry-over from other donors' samples. Each CDR3 is given with its conserved first and last residue. A D gene is named only where the DNA matches it firmly. The size entry is marked missing in some rows and otherwise reads once, few, many or a size class.

v_gene,d_gene,len,abundance,j_gene,CDR3aa,CDR3nt
TRBV9,TRBD1,15,many,TRBJ2-7,CASSVGTGSSYEQYF,TGTGCCAGCAGCGTAGGGACAGGGAGTTCCTACGAGCAGTACTTC
TRBV7-9,TRBD1,15,many,TRBJ1-6,CASSLETGVGSPLHF,TGTGCCAGCAGCTTAGAGACAGGGGTCGGTTCACCCCTCCACTTT
TRBV4-1,NA,13,NA,TRBJ2-3,CAGSQARPDTQYF,TGCGCCGGCAGCCAAGCGCGACCAGATACGCAGTATTTT
TRBV30,TRBD2,15,many,TRBJ2-7,CAWSVSGGRAYEQYF,TGTGCCTGGAGTGTTTCTGGCGGGAGGGCCTACGAGCAGTACTTC
TRBV6-2/TRBV6-3,NA,21,many,TRBJ1-3,CASGKTGRFSLDLPLRNTIYF,TGTGCCAGCGGAAAGACTGGACGATTCTCCCTCGACCTTCCCCTCAGGAACACCATATATTTT
TRBV6-5,NA,17,many,TRBJ2-1,CASRTLIGGQAYNEQFF,TGTGCCAGCAGGACACTTATAGGCGGACAAGCCTACAATGAGCAGTTCTTC
TRBV20-1,NA,14,many,TRBJ2-5,CSARAWGTLETQYF,TGCAGTGCTAGGGCCTGGGGGACCCTAGAGACCCAGTACTTC
TRBV19,TRBD2,15,many,TRBJ2-1,CATVLGTSGSGEQFF,TGTGCCACCGTTCTCGGGACTAGCGGGTCCGGGGAGCAGTTCTTC
TRBV7-8,TRBD2,12,many,TRBJ2-1,CASSRTSGEQFF,TGTGCCAGCAGCCGGACTAGCGGTGAGCAGTTCTTC
TRBV20-1,TRBD1,14,medium-sized,TRBJ1-2,CSAPTGGASYGYTF,TGCAGTGCGCCGACAGGGGGCGCATCCTATGGCTACACCTTC
TRBV30,TRBD2,14,once,TRBJ2-5,CAWSVEAGVMSQYF,TGTGCCTGGAGTGTAGAAGCGGGAGTAATGTCGCAGTACTTC
TRBV2,NA,15,NA,TRBJ1-1,CASRSAGRMNTEAFF,TGTGCCAGCAGATCGGCGGGAAGAATGAACACTGAAGCTTTCTTT
TRBV6-1,TRBD1,13,NA,TRBJ2-5,CASSEGQGETQYF,TGTGCCAGCAGCGAGGGACAGGGAGAGACCCAGTACTTC
TRBV6-2/TRBV6-3,NA,18,NA,TRBJ2-4,CASSYTLPAHGPENIQYF,TGTGCCAGCAGTTACACTCTCCCAGCCCATGGACCCGAAAACATTCAGTACTTC
TRBV6-5,NA,13,NA,TRBJ2-7,CAVGGLGVYEQYF,TGTGCCGTTGGCGGGCTAGGAGTCTACGAACAGTACTTC
TRBV12-3/TRBV12-4,TRBD2,11,NA,TRBJ2-7,CASTTSGRGYF,TGTGCCAGCACCACTAGCGGGAGAGGGTACTTC
TRBV10-3,TRBD2,17,once,TRBJ2-7,CAISGGASSGTAYEQYF,TGTGCCATCAGTGGAGGGGCGTCTAGCGGGACGGCCTACGAGCAGTACTTC
TRBV4-3,NA,16,many,TRBJ2-7,CASSQDYNVKAYEQYF,TGCGCCAGCAGCCAAGACTATAACGTTAAGGCCTACGAGCAGTACTTC
TRBV9,TRBD1,14,many,TRBJ2-7,CASSVDGDSGEQYF,TGTGCCAGCAGCGTAGACGGGGACAGCGGCGAGCAGTACTTC
TRBV7-9,TRBD1,14,many,TRBJ1-2,CASSYGTGGYGYTF,TGTGCCAGCAGTTACGGGACAGGGGGCTATGGCTACACCTTC
TRBV20-1,TRBD2,15,NA,TRBJ2-1,CSARDGAGENGEQFF,TGCAGTGCTAGAGACGGAGCGGGAGAGAATGGTGAGCAGTTCTTC
TRBV4-3,TRBD2,16,many,TRBJ2-3,CASSPSGGGRADTQYF,TGCGCCAGCAGCCCCAGTGGGGGAGGGCGGGCAGATACGCAGTATTTT
TRBV28,TRBD2,13,few,TRBJ2-3,CASSRREADTQYF,TGTGCCAGCAGTCGGCGGGAGGCAGATACGCAGTATTTT
TRBV6-4,NA,13,many,TRBJ2-2,CASSDSGNGELFF,TGTGCCAGCAGTGACTCAGGGAACGGGGAGCTGTTTTTT
TRBV11-1,NA,15,many,TRBJ1-3,CASSFEGSGGNTIYF,TGTGCCAGCAGCTTCGAGGGATCGGGAGGAAACACCATATATTTT
TRBV20-1,NA,15,many,TRBJ2-3,CSARLAETSTDTQYF,TGCAGTGCTAGGTTAGCGGAAACTAGCACAGATACGCAGTATTTT
TRBV20-1,NA,11,NA,TRBJ2-1,CSARWYNEQFF,TGCAGTGCTAGGTGGTACAATGAGCAGTTCTTC
TRBV12-3/TRBV12-4,NA,15,NA,TRBJ1-4,CASTLAGQANEKLFF,TGTGCCAGCACCCTTGCAGGGCAGGCGAATGAAAAACTGTTTTTT
TRBV5-8,NA,12,many,TRBJ2-5,CASSFMTETQYF,TGTGCCAGCAGCTTTATGACGGAGACCCAGTACTTC
TRBV27,NA,13,few,TRBJ2-7,CASSLVSSYEQYF,TGTGCCAGCAGTTTGGTAAGCTCCTACGAGCAGTACTTC
TRBV4-1,NA,14,many,TRBJ2-7,CASSQGPGSYEQYF,TGCGCCAGCAGCCAAGGTCCAGGGAGCTACGAGCAGTACTTC